This T cell receptor beta chain comes out of a study of CD8 T cells in ankylosing spondylitis (dated by TCRdb to between 2016 and 2019). For the study in its entirety: The study profiled T cell receptor beta repertoires in healthy donors and ankylosing spondylitis patients to find disease-linked TCR variants. Peripheral blood was sampled, and synovial fluid was additionally collected from ankylosing spondylitis patients. The full study cohort was made up of roughly 25 ankylosing spondylitis patients and 108 healthy donors. The paper's findings and limits, for the study overall: Some TCR beta motif variants had previously been reported in synovial fluid and blood of reactive arthritis patients, which suggested common disease-initiation mechanisms. According to the report, matched synovial fluid samples from ankylosing spondylitis patients were significantly enriched for the disease-linked clones. Blood from ankylosing spondylitis patients appeared to be characterized by a TCR beta motif made up of under ten highly homologous amino acid variants. A CD8+ phenotype was shown by the disease-linked clones, which were found at relatively low frequencies in peripheral blood.

Comment on this clonotype: This clone's antigen is unknown. The sample holds no much larger clone one base away, and base qualities are not on file.

Sequencer: Illumina HiSeq 2500. Quantitative 5'-RACE with molecular barcodes was used to prepare TCR beta libraries. In the original analysis: Disease-linked TCR variants were identified with a new computational method built on a probabilistic model of VDJ rearrangement. The public reads were reprocessed in TCRdb via fastp at Q25 and MiXCR, keeping in-frame beta chains. Entries are consolidated by CDR3 protein sequence, retaining the most common genes and DNA. The V and J calls come from TCRdb's annotation, not from the publication. The sample table holds about 360,000 distinct CDR3 sequences, of which roughly 20% were seen once. Roughly 14% of the sample goes to the ten largest clones. V lost 0 bases and J lost 1 base; the stretch between them is 5 bases long. CDR1 is given as LGHNA and CDR2 as YNFKEQ, both from the germline V gene. The CDR3, cysteine through phenylalanine, is 14 amino acids long. Solely the CDR3 DNA is kept, with 42 bases framed from the first base.

Sequences were obtained from blood, either unsorted or a sorted T cell fraction (not recorded which). The clonotype comes from a male donor with ankylosing spondylitis or in good health (not recorded which). The receptor chain draws on TRBV4-2 and TRBJ2-3; no confident D gene assignment can be made. The bases are TGTGCCAGCAGCCAAGAATCCCGCACAGATACGCAGTATTTT. Translated, this is CASSQESRTDTQYF.